The 29 T cell receptor beta chains presented below share a single source sample, sequenced in a study of shared clonotypes between healthy human individuals. Clones were read by immunoSEQ multiplex PCR, and TCRdb kept only the in-frame ones, dropping some. The sample carries a few million clones, approximately 92% recorded once. Sequenced input: naive CD4+ T cells sorted from blood. Subset meaning: CD45RA+ positively selected. These receptors were taken from a man between 18 and 29 years old in good health.

The chain couples TRBV10-2 to TRBJ2-1; 13 bases fit TRBD2. Germline V gives CDR1 WSHSY, CDR2 SAAADI. The CDR3 loop spans 16 amino acids. The V segment lost 2 bases and the J segment 7 bases; nucleotides outside the gene matches: 5. Here the CDR3 reads CASSEAGTSGDNEQFF. The DNA for the CDR3 is TGCGCCAGCAGTGAGGCCGGGACTAGCGGGGATAATGAGCAGTTCTTC.

This chain links TRBV25-1 with TRBJ2-7; D may be TRBD1 (6 bases). Germline V gene data show CDR1 as MGHDK and CDR2 as SYGVNS. V was trimmed by 6 bases and J by 6 bases, leaving 12 bases between them. The CDR3 is 12 amino acids. The CDR3 loop is CASRQTGTEQYF. For the CDR3, the DNA is TGTGCCAGCAGGCAAACAGGGACCGAGCAGTACTTC.

The V call is TRBV19, the J call TRBJ2-2; TRBD1 matches at 9 bases. The CDR3 consists of 16 residues. Germline assignment: CDR1 LNHDA and CDR2 SQIVND (reference sequence). V shed 5 bases, J shed 4 bases, and the junction held 8 bases outside the gene matches. The CDR3 coding sequence is TGTGCCAGTAGTCTCCCGGGACAGGGATTCACCGGGGAGCTGTTTTTT. Amino acid sequence: CASSLPGQGFTGELFF.

This clone was seen just once. The rearrangement joins TRBV7-3 to TRBJ2-2; the D gene is possibly TRBD2 (6 bases). Trimming cost V 4 bases and J 2 bases, with 11 bases left between them. Germline V gene data show CDR1 as SGHTA and CDR2 as FQGTGA. This CDR3 comprises 15 residues. The CDR3 here is CASSSRDFNTGELFF. In DNA form, the CDR3 reads TGTGCCAGCAGCTCCCGGGACTTCAACACCGGGGAGCTGTTTTTT.

The chain carries TRBV5-1 and TRBJ2-3; 12 bases line up with TRBD2. Germline loops: CDR1 SGHRS, CDR2 YFSETQ. J was trimmed by 0 bases and V by 4 bases; bases with no gene match: 6. The CDR3 totals 17 residues. The CDR3 nucleotides are TGCGCCAGCAGCCCTAGCGGGAGGGCCGTTAGCACAGATACGCAGTATTTT. It is translated as CASSPSGRAVSTDTQYF.

A few counts support this clone. The chain links TRBV4-1 to TRBJ1-2; 7 nucleotides match TRBD1. Germline V gene data show CDR1 as MGHRA and CDR2 as YSYEKL. V shed 3 bases, J shed 6 bases, and the junction held 10 bases outside the gene matches. CDR3 length: 15 amino acids. The CDR3 nucleotides are TGCGCCAGCAGCCACCCCCAGACAGGGACGAATGGCTACACCTTC. Protein sequence: CASSHPQTGTNGYTF.

Worth noting for this clone: The identical CDR3 is also encoded by other nucleotide sequences in the sample. V is TRBV7-2 and J is TRBJ2-7; D tentatively fits TRBD1 or TRBD2 (5 bases each). The V end lost 1 base, the J end lost 4 bases, and 11 bases lay between the germline ends. The CDR3 sequence is 14 residues long. Germline loops: CDR1 SGHTA, CDR2 FQGNSA. The CDR3, as DNA: TGTGCCAGCAGCTTAGATGGGGGAAGGTACGAGCAGTACTTC. Its translation is CASSLDGGRYEQYF.

This rearrangement joins TRBV11-2 to TRBJ2-2, with D unclear. V lost 1 base and J lost 6, with 6 bases in between. The CDR3 totals 13 residues. Germline V gene lookup returns CDR1 SGHAT and CDR2 FQNNGV. CDR3 sequence reads: CASSLGGSGELFF. Here the CDR3 DNA reads TGTGCCAGCAGCTTAGGCGGTTCCGGGGAGCTGTTTTTT. The whole variable domain, remainder taken from reference TRBV11-2 and TRBJ2-2, is EAGVAQSPRYKIIEKRQSVAFWCNPISGHATLYWYQQILGQGPKLLIQFQNNGVVDDSQLPKDRFSAERLKGVDSTLKIQPAKLEDSAVYLCASSLGGSGELFFGEGSRLTVL.

The chain employs TRBV19 and TRBJ1-1; D ambiguous. Germline V gene data show CDR1 as LNHDA and CDR2 as SQIVND (reference sequence). This CDR3 is built from 15 residues. The ends were cut back, 7 bases at V and 3 bases at J, with 18 bases in the middle. CDR3 protein: CASIPRSGLYTEAFF. For the CDR3, the DNA is TGTGCCAGTATCCCTAGGAGCGGGCTTTACACTGAAGCTTTCTTT.

The V call is TRBV4-2, the J call TRBJ1-1, with TRBD1 matching over 7 bases. The CDR3 totals 13 residues. Germline CDR1 reads LGHNA; CDR2 reads YNFKEQ. V shed 7 bases, J shed 5 bases, and the junction held 7 bases outside the gene matches. CDR3 bases: TGTGCCAGCAACTCGGCAGGGGGTACTGAAGCTTTCTTT. Encoded protein: CASNSAGGTEAFF.

The chain carries TRBV6-5 and TRBJ1-1, with TRBD1 as a possible D gene (5 bases). The germline CDR1 and CDR2 sequences are MNHEY and SVGAGI. The CDR3 has 15 amino acids. Trimming cost V 5 bases and J 1 base, with 14 bases left between them. DNA for the CDR3: TGTGCCAGCAGTCCTACCGACAGAGCGAACACTGAAGCTTTCTTT. It encodes CASSPTDRANTEAFF.

V gene TRBV29-1 combines with J gene TRBJ2-2; D ambiguous. Looked up from germline, CDR1 is SQVTM and CDR2 is ANQGSEA. This CDR3 has 12 residues. V lost 1 base to trimming and J lost 5 bases, with 5 bases between them. The CDR3 protein is CSVEGSTGELFF. In DNA, the CDR3 is TGCAGCGTTGAAGGTTCGACCGGGGAGCTGTTTTTT.

This clone is a singleton in its sample. The genes are TRBV4-3 and TRBJ2-4; D is perhaps TRBD1 or TRBD2 (5 bases each). CDR1 and CDR2 from the germline V gene are LGHNA and YSLEER. The CDR3 covers 16 residues. The V gene lost 1 base and the J gene lost 3 bases, with 13 bases spanning the gap. This chain's CDR3 is CASSQAGTLGKNIQYF. CDR3 nucleotides: TGCGCCAGCAGCCAAGCCGGGACGCTGGGCAAAAACATTCAGTACTTC.

This clone was recorded only once. The chain joins TRBV2 to TRBJ2-5, with TRBD1 matching over 11 bases. Germline assignment: CDR1 SNHLY and CDR2 FYNNEI. The V segment lost 6 bases and the J segment 5 bases; nucleotides outside the gene matches: 8. CDR3 length: 15 amino acids. In DNA, the CDR3 is TGTGCCAGCAGGAAGGGACAGGGGGTTTGGGAGACCCAGTACTTC. Its translation: CASRKGQGVWETQYF. Full variable domain (outside the CDR3, taken from reference TRBV2 and TRBJ2-5): EPEVTQTPSHQVTQMGQEVILRCVPISNHLYFYWYRQILGQKVEFLVSFYNNEISEKSEIFDDQFSVERPDGSNFTLKIRSTKLEDSAMYFCASRKGQGVWETQYFGPGTRLLVL.

The sample holds a few counts of this clone. The chain employs TRBV4-2 and TRBJ1-6; D ambiguous. Trimming took off 0 bases at V and 9 bases at J, with 9 bases between the two ends. Germline V CDR1 and CDR2: LGHNA, YNFKEQ. CDR3 length equals 14 residues. In DNA form, the CDR3 reads TGTGCCAGCAGCCAAGATCTCGAGGTTTCACCCCTCCACTTT. This codes for CASSQDLEVSPLHF.

The gene calls are TRBV9 and TRBJ2-2; D is undetermined. The germline CDR1 and CDR2 sequences are SGDLS and YYNGEE. V lost 1 base to trimming and J lost 5 bases, with 6 bases between them. There are 13 residues in the CDR3. CDR3: CASSVQPTGELFF. CDR3 sequence (DNA): TGTGCCAGCAGCGTACAGCCGACCGGGGAGCTGTTTTTT. Looking up the rest from reference TRBV9 and TRBJ2-2 gives the full variable domain: DSGVTQTPKHLITATGQRVTLRCSPRSGDLSVYWYQQSLDQGLQFLIQYYNGEERAKGNILERFSAQQFPDLHSELNLSSLELGDSALYFCASSVQPTGELFFGEGSRLTVL.

The V and J genes are TRBV5-1 and TRBJ2-3; 8 bases are shared with TRBD2. The germline CDR1 and CDR2 sequences are SGHRS and YFSETQ. The CDR3 runs 15 residues. Losses at the gene ends were 0 bases for V and 5 bases for J; bases not matched to a gene: 5. The CDR3, as DNA: TGCGCCAGCAGCTTGGGCGGGGGGCCCGGAGATACGCAGTATTTT. It specifies CASSLGGGPGDTQYF.

V gene TRBV7-9 combines with J gene TRBJ2-2, with 7 bases identical to TRBD1. CDR3 length equals 12 residues. Germline lookup yields CDR1 SEHNR and CDR2 FQNEAQ (reference sequence). CDR3 nucleotide sequence: TGTGCTGGGACAGAAATTACCGGGGAGCTGTTTTTT. It yields the protein CAGTEITGELFF.

The chain couples TRBV6-4 to TRBJ2-2; D is perhaps TRBD1 (5 bases). Germline V lookup: CDR1 MRHNA, CDR2 SNTAGT. Trimming removed 2 bases at V and 4 bases at J, with 11 bases between. The CDR3 extends over 15 amino acids. In DNA form, the CDR3 reads TGTGCCAGCAGTGACGGGGCAGGTTTCACCGGGGAGCTGTTTTTT. It encodes CASSDGAGFTGELFF.

This chain uses TRBV7-9 with TRBJ1-2, with D maybe TRBD1 (5 bases). Trimming shortened V by 8 bases and J by 3 bases, and 16 bases separated the two germline ends. This CDR3 contains 14 residues. Germline V gives CDR1 SEHNR, CDR2 FQNEAQ (reference sequence). The CDR3 region is CASEVGGIDYGYTF. In nucleotides, the CDR3 is TGTGCCAGCGAGGTGGGGGGAATAGACTATGGCTACACCTTC.

The sample holds one count of this clone. The chain combines TRBV18 with TRBJ2-1; 9 bases are shared with TRBD2. CDR3 length: 15 amino acids. V shed 8 bases and J 4 bases; nucleotides not matched to a gene: 9. The germline CDR1 and CDR2 sequences are KGHSH and LQKENI. The CDR3 DNA reads TGTGCCAGCGGGCCGACTAGCGGAACTTACAATGAGCAGTTCTTC. It encodes CASGPTSGTYNEQFF. Full variable domain (remainder filled in from reference TRBV18 and TRBJ2-1): NAGVMQNPRHLVRRRGQEARLRCSPMKGHSHVYWYRQLPEEGLKFMVYLQKENIIDESGMPKERFSAEFPKEGPSILRIQQVVRGDSAAYFCASGPTSGTYNEQFFGPGTRLTVL.

The rearrangement uses TRBV6-5 and TRBJ1-2, with D maybe TRBD1 (6 bases). Between the trimmed V and J ends, which lost 0 bases and 7 bases, there was a span of 18 bases. Per germline, CDR1 MNHEY and CDR2 SVGAGI. This CDR3 is built from 16 residues. The CDR3 sequence: CASSYSSGAQRFGYTF. The CDR3 DNA is TGTGCCAGCAGTTACTCGTCGGGGGCACAAAGGTTTGGCTACACCTTC.

The chain carries TRBV4-3 and TRBJ2-1; 8 bases agree with TRBD2. V dropped 5 bases and J dropped 5; count of bases not matched to a gene: 5. CDR1 and CDR2 (germline): LGHNA, YSLEER. The CDR3 runs to 14 residues. The CDR3 loop is CASSVSSGDNEQFF. The CDR3 nucleotides read TGCGCCAGCAGCGTCAGTAGCGGGGACAATGAGCAGTTCTTC.

J is TRBJ2-1 and V is TRBV7-8; D unclear. The CDR3 is made up of 15 amino acids. Trimming took 1 base from V and 4 from J, leaving 11 bases between them. In germline, CDR1 is SGHVS, CDR2 FQNEAQ. The CDR3 region has the DNA TGTGCCAGCAGCTTAGACGGTTCCGCGTACAATGAGCAGTTCTTC. It yields the protein CASSLDGSAYNEQFF. Filled out from reference TRBV7-8 and TRBJ2-1, the complete variable domain reads GAGVSQSPRYKVAKRGQDVALRCDPISGHVSLFWYQQALGQGPEFLTYFQNEAQLDKSGLPSDRFFAERPEGSVSTLKIQRTQQEDSAVYLCASSLDGSAYNEQFFGPGTRLTVL.

The chain joins TRBV2 to TRBJ2-3; tentative D call: TRBD1 (5 bases). The germline V gene encodes CDR1 SNHLY and CDR2 FYNNEI. The CDR3 contains 14 residues. V dropped 6 bases and J dropped 2 bases, with 12 bases sitting between them. CDR3 loop: CASRRDSHTDTQYF. In DNA, the CDR3 is TGTGCCAGCAGGAGAGACAGCCACACAGATACGCAGTATTTT.

As for this clone: At the DNA level, this CDR3 is encoded by other sequences in the same sample as well. This sequence joins TRBV5-4 and TRBJ2-5; TRBD2 matches 7 bases. The CDR3 loop spans 15 amino acids. J gave up 4 bases and V 0 bases, and 6 bases lay outside the gene matches. Germline CDR1 reads SGHNT; CDR2 reads YYREEE (reference sequence). The CDR3 loop is CASSLGPGEGETQYF. Written as DNA, the CDR3 is TGTGCCAGCAGCTTGGGGCCCGGGGAGGGAGAGACCCAGTACTTC. Using reference TRBV5-4 and TRBJ2-5 for the parts outside the CDR3, the full variable domain is ETGVTQSPTHLIKTRGQQVTLRCSSQSGHNTVSWYQQALGQGPQFIFQYYREEENGRGNFPPRFSGLQFPNYSSELNVNALELDDSALYLCASSLGPGEGETQYFGPGTRLLVL.

This rearrangement joins TRBV5-1 to TRBJ2-7, with TRBD1 matching 9 bases. Unmatched junction bases numbered 4, after V lost 1 base and J lost 2 bases. Germline V lookup: CDR1 SGHRS, CDR2 YFSETQ. The CDR3 contains 15 residues. As DNA, the CDR3 is TGCGCCAGCAGCTTGCAACGGGACAGGGCCTACGAGCAGTACTTC. It is translated as CASSLQRDRAYEQYF.

The chain combines TRBV2 with TRBJ1-4, with 7 bases aligning to TRBD1. V was clipped by 6 bases and J by 10 bases; unmatched bases: 11. The CDR3 runs to 14 residues. CDR1 is SNHLY, CDR2 FYNNEI, per germline. CDR3 region: CASRRDRVGVKLFF. The CDR3 coding sequence is TGTGCCAGCAGAAGAGACAGGGTGGGGGTAAAACTGTTTTTT.

The V call is TRBV19, the J call TRBJ2-5, with 12 bases fitting TRBD2. V lost 7 bases and J lost 1; bases outside the gene matches: 10. The CDR3 contains 17 residues. The germline V gene encodes CDR1 LNHDA and CDR2 SQIVND (reference sequence). The CDR3 protein is CASTPTSGGNPQETQYF. CDR3 coding DNA: TGTGCCAGTACCCCCACTAGCGGGGGGAACCCCCAAGAGACCCAGTACTTC.